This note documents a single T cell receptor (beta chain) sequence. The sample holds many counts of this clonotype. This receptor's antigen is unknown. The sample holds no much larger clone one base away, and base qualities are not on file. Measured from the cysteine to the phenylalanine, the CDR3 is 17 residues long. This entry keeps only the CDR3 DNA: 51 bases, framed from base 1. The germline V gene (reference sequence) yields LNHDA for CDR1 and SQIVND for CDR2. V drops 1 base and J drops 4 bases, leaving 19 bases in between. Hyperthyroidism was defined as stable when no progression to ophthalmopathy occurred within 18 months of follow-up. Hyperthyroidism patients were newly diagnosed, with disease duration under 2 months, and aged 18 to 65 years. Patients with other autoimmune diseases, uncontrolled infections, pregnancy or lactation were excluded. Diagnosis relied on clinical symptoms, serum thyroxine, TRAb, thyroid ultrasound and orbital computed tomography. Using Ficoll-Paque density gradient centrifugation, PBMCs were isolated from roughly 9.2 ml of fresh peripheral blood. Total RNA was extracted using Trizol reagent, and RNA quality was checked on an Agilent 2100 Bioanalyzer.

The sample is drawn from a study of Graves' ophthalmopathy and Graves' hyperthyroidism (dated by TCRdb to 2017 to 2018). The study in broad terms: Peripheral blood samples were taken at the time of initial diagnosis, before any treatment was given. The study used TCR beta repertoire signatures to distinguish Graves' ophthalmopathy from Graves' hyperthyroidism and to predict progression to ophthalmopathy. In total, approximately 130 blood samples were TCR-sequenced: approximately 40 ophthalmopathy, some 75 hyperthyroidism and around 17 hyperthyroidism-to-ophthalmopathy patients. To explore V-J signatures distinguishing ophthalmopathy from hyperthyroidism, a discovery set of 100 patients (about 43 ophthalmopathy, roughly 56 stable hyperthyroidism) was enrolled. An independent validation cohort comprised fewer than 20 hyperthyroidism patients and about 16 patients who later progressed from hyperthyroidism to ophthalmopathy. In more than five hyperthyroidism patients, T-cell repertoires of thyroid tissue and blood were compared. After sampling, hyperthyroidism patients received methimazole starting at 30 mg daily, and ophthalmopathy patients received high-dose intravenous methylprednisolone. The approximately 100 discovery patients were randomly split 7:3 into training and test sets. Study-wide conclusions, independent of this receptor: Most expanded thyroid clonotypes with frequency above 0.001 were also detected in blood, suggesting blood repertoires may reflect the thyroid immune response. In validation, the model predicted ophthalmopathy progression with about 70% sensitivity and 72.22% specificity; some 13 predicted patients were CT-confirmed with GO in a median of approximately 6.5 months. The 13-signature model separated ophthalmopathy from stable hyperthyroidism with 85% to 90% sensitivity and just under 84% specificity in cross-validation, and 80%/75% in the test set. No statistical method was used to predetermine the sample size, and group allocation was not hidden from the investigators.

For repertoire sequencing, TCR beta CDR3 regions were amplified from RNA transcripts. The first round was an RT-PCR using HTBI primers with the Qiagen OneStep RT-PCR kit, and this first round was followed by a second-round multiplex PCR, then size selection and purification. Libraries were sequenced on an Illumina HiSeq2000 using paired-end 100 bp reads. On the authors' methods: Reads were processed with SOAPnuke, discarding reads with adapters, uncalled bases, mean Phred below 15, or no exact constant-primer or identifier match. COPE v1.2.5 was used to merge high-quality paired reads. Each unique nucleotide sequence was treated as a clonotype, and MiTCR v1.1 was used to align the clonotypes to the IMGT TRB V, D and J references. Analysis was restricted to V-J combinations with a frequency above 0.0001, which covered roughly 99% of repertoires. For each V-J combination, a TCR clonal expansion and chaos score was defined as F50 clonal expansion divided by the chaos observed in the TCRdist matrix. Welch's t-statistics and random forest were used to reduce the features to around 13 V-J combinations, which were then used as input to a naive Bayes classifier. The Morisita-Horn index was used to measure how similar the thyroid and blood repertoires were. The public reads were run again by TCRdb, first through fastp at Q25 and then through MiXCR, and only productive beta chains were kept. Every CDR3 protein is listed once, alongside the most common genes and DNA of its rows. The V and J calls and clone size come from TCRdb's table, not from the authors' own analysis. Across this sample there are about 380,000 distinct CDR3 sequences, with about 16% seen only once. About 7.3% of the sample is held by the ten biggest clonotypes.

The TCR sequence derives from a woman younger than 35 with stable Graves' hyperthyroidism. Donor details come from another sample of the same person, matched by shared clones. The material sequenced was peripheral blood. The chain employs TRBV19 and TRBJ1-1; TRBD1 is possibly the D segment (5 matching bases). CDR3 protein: CASSIARLQGMGTEAFF. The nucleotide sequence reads TGTGCCAGTAGTATAGCCCGCCTGCAGGGAATGGGCACTGAAGCTTTCTTT.